This TCR beta chain was obtained from a study of cytomegalovirus exposure and HLA in healthy donors (dated by TCRdb to the late 2010s). With regard to the full study: The 650 to 800 repertoires of the first cohort and the approximately 130 validation repertoires were produced on the same platform, according to a later analysis. A separate validation cohort of approximately 130 different subjects was used in addition to the roughly 700-subject first cohort. To predict cytomegalovirus infection status, the study brought together high-throughput TCR immunosequencing, statistical association of individual TCRs with disease status, and machine learning. The study aimed to test whether signatures of past pathogen exposure could be identified by cataloging public T cell receptors. The study at large found these results: Across donors, most TCR sequences were observed very rarely, whereas some public TCRs were present in many individuals. The classifier was reported to diagnose cytomegalovirus status with high specificity and sensitivity in both the original and validation cohorts. According to the authors, the approach could potentially be generalized to other disease states and immunological phenotypes. A later analysis lacked HLA typing for the validation cohort, so it scored co-occurrence in that cohort across all 130 or so repertoires. Subsequent analysis determined that TCRs grouped into clusters in the first cohort also showed a tendency toward co-occurrence across the approximately 110 validation repertoires, and approximately 94% of cluster scores exceeded 0. In the study, some 160 TCR beta chains were listed as associated with cytomegalovirus. A few of the identified cytomegalovirus-associated TCR beta chains were confirmed in vitro to be specific for cytomegalovirus antigens.

Points on this clone: Its specific antigen is unknown. Qualities for individual bases were not recorded, and no much larger clone is one base off.

Reading the germline V gene (reference sequence) gives CDR1 SEHNR and CDR2 FQNEAQ. V loses 5 bases, J loses 4 bases, and the germline ends lie 26 bases apart. Inclusive of the bounding cysteine and phenylalanine, the CDR3 is 18 residues long. The DNA shown is the 54-base CDR3, in frame from base 1. Receptors were amplified or captured by the immunoSEQ multiplex PCR assay. The authors processed their data as follows. A statistical classification framework was developed to diagnose cytomegalovirus status using the catalog of TCR beta chain sequences. The immuneACCESS repertoire file appears here via TCRdb, limited to in-frame rearrangements. These files lack a portion of the clones; in checked studies, under half of the deficit traces to unresolved V genes, and the cause of the others is not known. That table is the source of V, J and clone size, and D and trimming were worked out from the DNA. The sample table holds about 130,000 clones, of which around nine tenths were seen once. Around 3.3% of the sample goes to the ten largest clones.

Separate from the approximately 700-subject first cohort, the validation cohort of 120 subjects was the group to which the donors belonged. The chain is made from TRBV7-9 and TRBJ1-1, and the D gene may be TRBD1, 5 bases matching. The clonotype was recovered from a man in his thirties or forties in good health and CMV-seronegative. The sequencing input was PBMCs. The nucleotide sequence reads as follows: TGTGCCAGCAGCGCTATCTCCGGGACCCACGTCGGGGGCACTGAAGCTTTCTTT. Protein translation: CASSAISGTHVGGTEAFF.